This entry concerns a single T cell receptor beta chain. The sample belongs to a study of T-cell memory formation after mild COVID-19. MiXCR, applied by TCRdb to the 5' RACE reads, yields one record per CDR3 protein. This sample yields 400,000 to 450,000 distinct CDR3 sequences, of which 15% to 20% are seen a single time; approximately 21% belongs to the top ten. This CDR3 contains 11 residues. V gave up 6 bases and J gave up 8 bases, with 11 bases separating them. The V gene's germline CDR1 is SGHRS and CDR2 YFSETQ. V and J are TRBV5-1 and TRBJ1-2; D is possibly TRBD1 (5 bases). Sequences were obtained from PBMCs or a T cell subset sorted from them (not recorded which). The clonotype originates from a man younger than 35 who had mild COVID-19 (a few samples of this study predate the infection). Cell type and time point are not known. CDR3 coding DNA: TGCGCCAGCACCTCGGGGGAAGGCTACACCTTC. Amino acids: CASTSGEGYTF.